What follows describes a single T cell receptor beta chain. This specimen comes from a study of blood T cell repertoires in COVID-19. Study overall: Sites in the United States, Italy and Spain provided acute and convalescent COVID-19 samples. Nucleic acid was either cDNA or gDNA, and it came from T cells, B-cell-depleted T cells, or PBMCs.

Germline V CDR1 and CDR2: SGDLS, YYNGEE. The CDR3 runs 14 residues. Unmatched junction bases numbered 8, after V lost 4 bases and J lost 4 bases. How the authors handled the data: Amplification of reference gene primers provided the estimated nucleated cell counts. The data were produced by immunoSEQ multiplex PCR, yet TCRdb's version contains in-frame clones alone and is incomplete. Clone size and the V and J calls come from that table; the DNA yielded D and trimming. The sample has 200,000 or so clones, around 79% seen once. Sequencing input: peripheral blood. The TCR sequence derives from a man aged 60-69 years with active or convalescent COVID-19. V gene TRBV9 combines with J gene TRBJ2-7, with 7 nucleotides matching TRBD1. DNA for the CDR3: TGTGCCAGCAGCCGGGACAGAAACACTTACGAGCAGTACTTC. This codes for CASSRDRNTYEQYF.